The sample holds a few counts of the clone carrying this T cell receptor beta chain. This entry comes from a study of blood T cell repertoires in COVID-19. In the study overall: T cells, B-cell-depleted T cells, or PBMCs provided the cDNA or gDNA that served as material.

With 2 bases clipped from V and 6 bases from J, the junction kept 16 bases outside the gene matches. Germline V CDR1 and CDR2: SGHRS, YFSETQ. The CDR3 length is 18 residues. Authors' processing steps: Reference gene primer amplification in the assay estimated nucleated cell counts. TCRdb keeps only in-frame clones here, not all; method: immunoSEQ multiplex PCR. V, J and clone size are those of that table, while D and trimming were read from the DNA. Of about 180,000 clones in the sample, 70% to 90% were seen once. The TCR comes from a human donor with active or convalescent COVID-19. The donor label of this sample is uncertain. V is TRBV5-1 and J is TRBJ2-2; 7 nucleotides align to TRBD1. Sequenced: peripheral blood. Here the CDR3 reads CASSFTGRGFSRAGELFF. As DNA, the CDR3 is TGCGCCAGCAGCTTCACTGGCAGGGGGTTCTCCAGGGCCGGGGAGCTGTTTTTT.